The 25 T cell receptor beta chains given below trace back to one sample, sequenced in a study of blood T cell repertoires in COVID-19. Assay used: immunoSEQ multiplex PCR; TCRdb lists only in-frame clones, some missing. This sample has more than 200,000 clones; roughly 87% occur once, and the top ten carry roughly 3%. Sequencing was done on a sample of peripheral blood. All receptors come from a man aged 18 to 29 with active or convalescent COVID-19.

CDR3 residues: CASSPNLGAGAHNEQFF. CDR3 nucleotide sequence: TGTGCCAGCAGCCCTAACCTAGGAGCGGGAGCCCACAATGAGCAGTTCTTC. The chain has TRBV14 and TRBJ2-1; TRBD2 matches at 8 bases. Germline CDR1 is SGHDN and CDR2 is FVKESK. The CDR3 runs to 17 residues. Unmatched junction bases numbered 13, after V lost 4 bases and J lost 5 bases.

V gene TRBV13 combines with J gene TRBJ2-1; TRBD2 agrees at 13 bases. The length of the CDR3 is 21 residues. Per germline, CDR1 PRHDT and CDR2 FYEKMQ (reference sequence). V was pared by 0 bases and J by 0 bases, with 11 bases of the junction left unmatched. CDR3 residues: CASSLGRLTSGRQSSYNEQFF. The CDR3 coding sequence is TGTGCCAGCAGCTTAGGCCGCCTGACTAGCGGGAGGCAGAGCTCCTACAATGAGCAGTTCTTC.

This sequence joins TRBV6-2 or TRBV6-3 and TRBJ1-5; TRBD1 matches at 9 bases. This CDR3 contains 16 residues. The V gene end was trimmed by 6 bases and the J gene end by 3 bases; junction bases not matched to a gene: 9. From germline, CDR1 is MNHEY and CDR2 SVGEGT. This chain's CDR3 is CASSTEQGAHNQPQHF. In nucleotides, the CDR3 is TGTGCCAGCAGCACAGAACAGGGGGCCCACAATCAGCCCCAGCATTTT.

The J gene is TRBJ2-7, the V gene TRBV19; D unresolved. The CDR3 runs to 11 residues. Trimming took off 5 bases at V and 3 bases at J, with 5 bases between the two ends. CDR1 is LNHDA and CDR2 is SQIVND in the germline V gene (reference sequence). This CDR3 reads CASSSIYEQYF. CDR3 in DNA: TGTGCCAGTAGTTCAATCTACGAGCAGTACTTC.

The chain recombines TRBV7-2 with TRBJ2-7; D not resolved. CDR1 SGHTA and CDR2 FQGNSA come from the germline V gene. This CDR3 has 16 amino acids. Trimming shortened V by 1 base and J by 6 bases, and 19 bases separated the two germline ends. The CDR3 DNA reads as TGTGCCAGCAGCTTAGGGGCGTTCCGACCCCCCCCCGAGCAGTACTTC. Its protein product is CASSLGAFRPPPEQYF.

The chain links TRBV9 to TRBJ2-3, with 8 bases identical to TRBD2. The CDR3 is 20 amino acids. Looked up from germline, CDR1 is SGDLS and CDR2 is YYNGEE. V was clipped by 7 bases and J by 1 base; unmatched bases: 23. The CDR3 loop is CASGDPLRTSRFTRTDTQYF. CDR3 in DNA: TGTGCCAGCGGAGACCCCCTCCGGACTAGCAGGTTCACCCGCACAGATACGCAGTATTTT.

This clone was recorded only once. J is TRBJ2-7 and V is TRBV7-2, with 7 nucleotides matching TRBD1. CDR1 is SGHTA, CDR2 FQGNSA, per germline. The V segment lost 3 bases and the J segment 4 bases; nucleotides outside the gene matches: 6. The CDR3 runs 14 residues. CDR3 region: CASSLTGLGYEQYF. In nucleotides, the CDR3 is TGTGCCAGCAGCTTGACAGGGTTAGGGTACGAGCAGTACTTC. The full variable domain, its missing parts supplied by reference TRBV7-2 and TRBJ2-7, is GAGVSQSPSNKVTEKGKDVELRCDPISGHTALYWYRQSLGQGLEFLIYFQGNSAPDKSGLPSDRFSAERTGGSVSTLTIQRTQQEDSAVYLCASSLTGLGYEQYFGPGTRLTVT.

The V call is TRBV28, the J call TRBJ1-1; D may be TRBD1 (6 bases). V lost 6 bases and J lost 4, with 12 bases in between. The germline V gene encodes CDR1 MDHEN and CDR2 SYDVKM. CDR3 length: 13 residues. The CDR3 is CASSGTIPTEAFF. For the CDR3, the DNA is TGTGCCAGCAGCGGGACAATCCCCACTGAAGCTTTCTTT. The complete variable domain, with remaining parts taken from reference TRBV28 and TRBJ1-1, reads DVKVTQSSRYLVKRTGEKVFLECVQDMDHENMFWYRQDPGLGLRLIYFSYDVKMKEKGDIPEGYSVSREKKERFSLILESASTNQTSMYLCASSGTIPTEAFFGQGTRLTVV.

V and J are TRBV19 and TRBJ2-4; TRBD1 matches at 8 bases. The V gene end was trimmed by 8 bases and the J gene end by 6 bases; junction bases not matched to a gene: 12. CDR3 size: 15 residues. Germline CDR1 LNHDA, CDR2 SQIVND (reference sequence). As DNA, the CDR3 is TGTGCCAGTGCCGACCGCGGACAGGGAGGAAACATTCAGTACTTC. It codes for CASADRGQGGNIQYF.

J is TRBJ1-1 and V is TRBV28; TRBD1 aligns across 7 bases. Germline V lookup: CDR1 MDHEN, CDR2 SYDVKM. This CDR3 has 15 residues. The V segment lost 7 bases and the J segment 0 bases; nucleotides outside the gene matches: 8. CDR3 in amino acids: CASIPKTGMNTEAFF. The CDR3 DNA is TGTGCCAGCATTCCCAAGACAGGGATGAACACTGAAGCTTTCTTT.

CDR3 in DNA: TGTGCCAGTAGTAGCCCCATAGCGGGGGTGGTAGATACGCAGTATTTT. Protein product: CASSSPIAGVVDTQYF. The genes are TRBV19 and TRBJ2-3; 9 bases fit TRBD2. Germline trimming cut 4 bases from V and 5 bases from J; bases unmatched to any gene: 10. In germline, CDR1 is LNHDA, CDR2 SQIVND (reference sequence). This CDR3 comprises 16 residues.

This rearrangement joins TRBV11-2 to TRBJ2-1; D gene unclear. CDR3 length equals 12 residues. Germline CDR1 is SGHAT and CDR2 is FQNNGV. V lost 4 bases and J 4 bases, leaving 5 bases between the germline ends. DNA for the CDR3: TGTGCCAGCAGCTCCCTATACAATGAGCAGTTCTTC. This sequence encodes CASSSLYNEQFF.

The chain employs TRBV5-1 and TRBJ1-1, with 7 bases identical to TRBD1. Germline-derived CDR1 and CDR2 are SGHRS and YFSETQ. CDR3 length: 15 residues. Trimming cost V 2 bases and J 0 bases; bases outside gene matches: 4. The CDR3 sequence is CASSLATGLNTEAFF. The CDR3 DNA reads as TGCGCCAGCAGCTTAGCGACAGGGCTGAACACTGAAGCTTTCTTT.

CDR3 sequence (DNA): TGTGCGAATACGGAGGGGATGGGCTACACCTTC. This sequence encodes CANTEGMGYTF. The chain joins TRBV7-9 to TRBJ1-2, with D tentatively TRBD1 (5 bases). CDR1 and CDR2 from the germline V gene are SEHNR and FQNEAQ (reference sequence). The CDR3 totals 11 residues.

V gene TRBV28 combines with J gene TRBJ2-6; the D is unclear. The CDR3 consists of 17 residues. Germline CDR1 MDHEN, CDR2 SYDVKM. Trimming took 5 bases from V and 1 from J, leaving 15 bases between them. This chain's CDR3 is CASSPSGATSGANVLTF. CDR3 in DNA: TGTGCCAGCAGTCCCAGTGGAGCCACTTCTGGGGCCAACGTCCTGACTTTC.

The chain has TRBV9 and TRBJ1-2; D unclear. Germline V gene data show CDR1 as SGDLS and CDR2 as YYNGEE. Trimming removed 2 bases at V and 8 bases at J, with 19 bases between. The CDR3 is 15 residues long. The CDR3 DNA sequence: TGTGCCAGCAGCGTCCTGGACGACCCGGCGGGCGGCTACACCTTC. Protein sequence: CASSVLDDPAGGYTF.

The genes are TRBV6-2 or TRBV6-3 and TRBJ1-1; no reliable D call. Germline V gene data show CDR1 as MNHEY and CDR2 as SVGEGT. The CDR3 extends over 12 amino acids. Between the trimmed V and J ends, which lost 4 bases and 4 bases, there was a span of 7 bases. Here the CDR3 reads CASSLVGTEAFF. The CDR3 DNA reads TGTGCCAGCAGTTTAGTTGGCACTGAAGCTTTCTTT.

The chain recombines TRBV7-2 with TRBJ2-5; 10 nucleotides agree with TRBD1. This CDR3 comprises 16 residues. V lost 5 bases and J lost 2; bases outside the gene matches: 8. CDR1 is SGHTA, CDR2 FQGNSA, per germline. In DNA form, the CDR3 reads TGTGCCAGCAGCGGCTGGGACAGGGGCGTACAAGAGACCCAGTACTTC. Translating gives CASSGWDRGVQETQYF.

The chain couples TRBV9 to TRBJ1-1; TRBD1 agrees at 8 bases. Germline V CDR1 and CDR2: SGDLS, YYNGEE. This CDR3 is 13 amino acids long. V was clipped by 0 bases and J by 7 bases; unmatched bases: 2. DNA for the CDR3: TGTGCCAGCAGCGTAGACAGGGGGAGTGAAGCTTTCTTT. It is translated as CASSVDRGSEAFF.

The rearrangement uses TRBV27 and TRBJ2-7, with TRBD1 as a possible D gene (6 bases). V was shortened by 1 base and J by 7 bases, with 14 bases between the two germline ends. The germline V gene has CDR1 MNHEY and CDR2 SMNVEV (reference sequence). CDR3 length: 14 amino acids. DNA for the CDR3: TGTGCCAGCAGTTTATTAGACAGTACAGGGGAGCAGTACTTC. Protein sequence: CASSLLDSTGEQYF.

This chain links TRBV27 with TRBJ2-1, with 12 bases aligning to TRBD2. Trimming cost V 5 bases and J 7 bases; bases outside gene matches: 3. CDR1 and CDR2 (germline): MNHEY, SMNVEV (reference sequence). This CDR3 comprises 14 residues. The CDR3, as DNA: TGTGCCAGCAGTATAACTAGCGGGAGGAATGAGCAGTTCTTC. It encodes CASSITSGRNEQFF.

V and J are TRBV4-1 and TRBJ2-5; 7 bases agree with TRBD1. The V gene's germline CDR1 is MGHRA and CDR2 YSYEKL. The CDR3 is 17 residues long. V was pared by 2 bases and J by 0 bases, with 9 bases of the junction left unmatched. The CDR3 loop is CASSQKLQGQYQETQYF. CDR3 DNA: TGCGCCAGCAGCCAAAAGTTACAGGGACAGTACCAAGAGACCCAGTACTTC.

This clone was observed a handful of times. Written as DNA, the CDR3 is TGTGCCAGCAGTGAAGTTGAGGATGGCTACACCTTC. Translation gives CASSEVEDGYTF. V and J are TRBV2 and TRBJ1-2; D uncertain. This CDR3 spans 12 amino acids. Deletions cut 1 base from V and 6 bases from J, with 6 bases between. CDR1 is SNHLY, CDR2 FYNNEI, per germline.

The J gene is TRBJ1-1, the V gene TRBV27; D uncertain. From germline, CDR1 is MNHEY and CDR2 SMNVEV (reference sequence). Trimming cost V 10 bases and J 5 bases, with 23 bases left between them. This CDR3 has 15 residues. The CDR3 DNA follows: TGTGCCACCCTACGAAGGGAGGGCAGGTGGACTGAAGCTTTCTTT. Amino acid sequence: CATLRREGRWTEAFF.

The chain employs TRBV6-5 and TRBJ1-6; D ambiguous. From germline, CDR1 is MNHEY and CDR2 SVGAGI. The ends were cut back, 6 bases at V and 5 bases at J, with 14 bases in the middle. This CDR3 has 15 residues. In nucleotides, the CDR3 is TGTGCCAGCAGACCTGAGGGAGTTCATAATTCACCCCTCCACTTT. Translated: CASRPEGVHNSPLHF.